This T cell receptor beta chain was recovered during a study of cytomegalovirus exposure and HLA in healthy donors. Researchers ran the PCR with 60 Vbeta and 13 Jbeta primers. Profiled with immunoSEQ multiplex PCR; TCRdb holds only in-frame clones, not every one. The data show about 160,000 clones, over 65% seen once. V lost 3 bases to trimming and J lost 0 bases; unmatched junction nucleotides: 6. Germline CDR1 reads MNHNS; CDR2 reads SASEGT. The CDR3 has 16 amino acids. V usage is TRBV6-1 and J usage is TRBJ1-1, with 8 bases that match TRBD1. What was sequenced was PBMCs. The origin of this receptor is a woman aged 40 to 50 in good health and CMV-seronegative. CDR3 sequence: CASSDADRDMNTEAFF. DNA of the CDR3: TGTGCCAGCAGTGACGCGGACAGGGACATGAACACTGAAGCTTTCTTT.